These T cell receptor beta chains were read from a single sample in a study of blood T cells in healthy people across ages. TCRdb independently ran MiXCR on the 5' RACE reads; one entry per CDR3 protein. The profile shows over 500,000 distinct CDR3 sequences, about 26% of them singletons. Another study also made use of these data, one on T cells of mothers and their children.

The sample consisted of blood. Source of these receptors: a boy aged 2-15 years in good health. CDR3s include the opening cysteine and the closing phenylalanine or tryptophan. Each record gives: V gene, J gene, clone size, D gene, CDR3 protein, CDR3 DNA. The D gene is left open where the match is weak. Clone size, where shown, is once, few, many, or a class for clones that have expanded.

>TRBV28|TRBJ1-2|many|TRBD1
CASSSGQGNGYTF
TGTGCCAGCAGCTCGGGACAGGGTAATGGCTACACCTTC
>TRBV5-5|TRBJ2-3|.|TRBD2
CAGSPGTTNTDTQYF
TGTGCCGGCAGCCCCGGGACTACCAACACAGATACGCAGTATTTT
>TRBV29-1|TRBJ1-1|.|.
CSVRRGNTEAFF
TGCAGCGTTCGGAGGGGGAACACTGAAGCTTTCTTT
>TRBV5-5|TRBJ1-1|.|.
CASSLPADPTEAFF
TGTGCCAGCAGCTTGCCTGCGGACCCCACTGAAGCTTTCTTT
>TRBV20-1|TRBJ2-7|.|.
CSASSGTSLYEQYF
TGCAGTGCTTCCTCCGGGACCTCCCTTTACGAGCAGTACTTC
>TRBV7-8|TRBJ2-7|.|TRBD1
CASSSRTGGLRSYEQYF
TGTGCCAGCAGCTCACGGACAGGGGGCCTGAGGTCCTACGAGCAGTACTTC
>TRBV11-2|TRBJ2-1|.|.
CASSPPDWYEQFF
TGTGCCAGCAGCCCCCCCGATTGGTATGAGCAGTTCTTC
>TRBV21-1|TRBJ2-7|.|.
CASSTADTYEQYF
TGTGCCAGCAGCACGGCGGATACCTACGAGCAGTACTTC
>TRBV7-9|TRBJ2-5|.|TRBD2
CATGLAGGETQYF
TGTGCCACCGGACTAGCGGGAGGAGAGACCCAGTACTTC
>TRBV12-3/TRBV12-4|TRBJ2-5|few|TRBD1
CASSPPTILRGRETQYF
TGTGCCAGCAGTCCCCCCACTATCCTGAGGGGGCGAGAGACCCAGTACTTC
>TRBV2|TRBJ1-1|few|TRBD1
CASSAIGQGSTEAFF
TGTGCCAGCAGCGCCATTGGACAGGGGAGCACTGAAGCTTTCTTT
>TRBV7-6|TRBJ2-1|.|.
CASSPERGEQFF
TGTGCCAGCAGCCCCGAACGGGGAGAGCAGTTCTTC
>TRBV11-1|TRBJ2-1|.|TRBD2
CASSSRVRGLAGVLGRAEQFF
TGTGCCAGCAGCTCACGGGTTCGGGGACTAGCGGGAGTCCTCGGTCGGGCTGAGCAGTTCTTC
>TRBV5-5|TRBJ2-5|few|.
CASGLTGVETQYF
TGTGCCAGCGGCTTGACCGGGGTGGAGACCCAGTACTTC
>TRBV12-3/TRBV12-4|TRBJ1-5|.|TRBD1
CASSFTQGAAQPQRF
TGTGCCAGCAGTTTCACGCAGGGGGCGGCTCAGCCCCAGCGTTTT
>TRBV6-2/TRBV6-3|TRBJ1-2|.|TRBD1
CASSRGQAIYGYTF
TGTGCCAGCAGCCGAGGACAGGCTATCTATGGCTACACCTTC
>TRBV3-1|TRBJ2-3|few|.
CASSPSTPFISTDTQYF
TGTGCCAGCAGCCCCTCTACTCCCTTCATCAGCACAGATACGCAGTATTTT
>TRBV5-5|TRBJ2-5|.|.
CASSPPGVVETQYF
TGTGCCAGCAGCCCCCCGGGAGTCGTCGAGACCCAGTACTTC
>TRBV6-1|TRBJ1-2|few|.
CASRRGNYGYTF
TGTGCCAGCAGGCGGGGTAACTATGGCTACACCTTC
>TRBV28|TRBJ2-7|.|TRBD2
CASTSGRGNEQYF
TGTGCCAGCACTAGCGGGAGAGGCAACGAGCAGTACTTC
>TRBV6-2/TRBV6-3|TRBJ2-1|.|TRBD2
CASRSGRVYNEQFF
TGTGCCAGCAGAAGCGGGAGGGTCTACAATGAGCAGTTCTTC
>TRBV11-2|TRBJ2-7|once|TRBD1
CASGTLQGEGYEQYF
TGTGCCAGCGGCACCCTTCAGGGGGAAGGCTACGAGCAGTACTTC
>TRBV12-3/TRBV12-4|TRBJ2-1|.|TRBD2
CASRTEIGTSGYEQFF
TGTGCCAGCCGAACTGAGATTGGGACTAGCGGTTATGAGCAGTTCTTC
>TRBV5-4|TRBJ2-7|.|.
CASSRAGSYEQYF
TGTGCCAGCAGTCGGGCGGGATCCTACGAGCAGTACTTC
>TRBV3-1|TRBJ2-5|.|TRBD2
CASSLLSGGVETQYF
TGTGCCAGCAGCCTTTTAAGCGGGGGGGTAGAGACCCAGTACTTC
>TRBV7-6|TRBJ2-3|.|TRBD2
CASLRTRQTDTQYF
TGTGCCAGCTTAAGGACTAGACAAACAGATACGCAGTATTTT
>TRBV21-1|TRBJ2-5|many|.
CASSKAQGWVETQYF
TGTGCCAGCAGCAAAGCCCAGGGTTGGGTAGAGACCCAGTACTTC
>TRBV27|TRBJ1-5|.|TRBD1
CASSSEGASNQPQHF
TGTGCCAGCAGTTCCGAGGGGGCTAGCAATCAGCCCCAGCATTTT
>TRBV10-3|TRBJ1-1|.|.
CAAAGEEGSAFF
TGTGCCGCCGCCGGGGAGGAGGGAAGCGCTTTCTTT
>TRBV6-1|TRBJ2-5|few|.
CASSARQETQYF
TGTGCCAGCAGCGCCAGGCAAGAGACCCAGTACTTC
>TRBV29-1|TRBJ2-1|.|TRBD1
CSVEDLDRQCF
TGCAGCGTTGAAGATCTGGACAGGCAGTGCTTC
>TRBV12-3/TRBV12-4|TRBJ2-5|few|TRBD1
CASRTGGGIETQYF
TGTGCCAGCAGGACAGGGGGCGGAATAGAGACCCAGTACTTC
>TRBV19|TRBJ2-3|few|.
CASSIGQTRRDTQYF
TGTGCCAGTAGTATAGGGCAAACCCGGAGAGATACGCAGTATTTT
>TRBV2|TRBJ2-5|few|TRBD2
CGSGGAQETQYF
TGTGGGAGCGGGGGGGCTCAAGAGACCCAGTACTTC
>TRBV12-5|TRBJ2-7|.|TRBD2
CASGLLSTGLARPHEQYF
TGTGCTAGTGGTTTGTTGTCTACGGGACTAGCAAGGCCTCACGAGCAGTACTTC